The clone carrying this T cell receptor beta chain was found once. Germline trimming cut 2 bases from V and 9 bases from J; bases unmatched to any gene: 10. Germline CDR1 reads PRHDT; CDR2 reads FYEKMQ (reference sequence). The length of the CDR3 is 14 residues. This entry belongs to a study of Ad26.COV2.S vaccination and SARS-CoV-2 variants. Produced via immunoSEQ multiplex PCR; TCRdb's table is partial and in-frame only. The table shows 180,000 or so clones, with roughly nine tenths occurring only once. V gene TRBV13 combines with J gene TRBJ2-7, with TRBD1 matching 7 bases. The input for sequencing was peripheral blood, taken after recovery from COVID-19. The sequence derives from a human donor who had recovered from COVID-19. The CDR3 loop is CASSLRDRPLGQYF. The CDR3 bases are TGTGCCAGCAGCTTACGGGACAGACCCCTAGGGCAGTACTTC.